One T cell receptor (beta chain) is described in this entry. What it recognizes is unknown. The entirety of the isolated RNA underwent reverse transcription, so expressed TCRB transcripts were sequenced. Sequenced by immunoSEQ multiplex PCR; TCRdb stores in-frame clones only, minus some. The sample includes under 900,000 clones, 15% to 20% seen only once; the top ten take 0.02% to 0.03%. The data are from a study of beta chain features in type 1 diabetes. Notes on the study in general: In every one of the four CD4+ subsets, TCRB CDR3s were moderately but significantly shorter in Type 1 diabetes patients.

Per germline, CDR1 SGHTA and CDR2 FQGTGA. This CDR3 comprises 13 residues. The V and J ends lost 5 bases and 6 bases respectively, with 11 bases between them. The receptor's source is a woman aged 18-29 years in good health. The chain employs TRBV7-3 and TRBJ2-1; tentatively, D is TRBD2 (5 bases). Sequenced input: naive CD4+ T cells from blood. CDR3 in DNA: TGTGCCAGCAGCCCGGGGTGGGGCAATGAGCAGTTCTTC. Translating gives CASSPGWGNEQFF. Full variable domain (remainder filled in from reference TRBV7-3 and TRBJ2-1): GAGVSQTPSNKVTEKGKYVELRCDPISGHTALYWYRQSLGQGPEFLIYFQGTGAADDSGLPNDRFFAVRPEGSVSTLKIQRTERGDSAVYLCASSPGWGNEQFFGPGTRLTVL.